The T cell receptor (beta chain) under discussion was sequenced for a study of OX40 agonist ivuxolimab in advanced cancers. Germline assignment: CDR1 SGHRS and CDR2 YFSETQ. Germline trimming cut 0 bases from V and 1 base from J; bases unmatched to any gene: 5. The CDR3 is made up of 16 amino acids. Measured with immunoSEQ multiplex PCR; TCRdb has only the in-frame clones, and not every one. The sample lists around 90,000 clones; around 89% were seen once. This clonotype was sampled from an adult with an advanced solid tumor such as melanoma, head and neck, liver or kidney cancer. The sample in question was CD4+ or CD8+ T cells sorted from blood, obtained in a trial of the OX40 agonist ivuxolimab. The rearrangement links TRBV5-1 to TRBJ2-7; 9 bases match TRBD1. CDR3 nucleotide sequence: TGCGCCAGCAGCTTGGACCTGGACAGGGGTTCCTACGAGCAGTACTTC. Its protein is CASSLDLDRGSYEQYF.